One sample yielded the 32 T cell receptor beta chains listed below, sequenced in a study of blood T cells in healthy people across ages. Then a second PCR, running about 6 to 11 cycles, was carried out with a sample-barcoded 5' primer and a J-beta primer mix. TCRdb analysed the 5' RACE reads with MiXCR anew, one entry per CDR3 protein. The table shows 1.5 million or so distinct CDR3 sequences, with around two fifths occurring only once. Sequenced material: blood. These receptors all stem from a woman under 30 in good health.

The rearrangement joins TRBV7-2 to TRBJ2-1; D may match TRBD1 or TRBD2 (5 bases each). Germline CDR1 SGHTA, CDR2 FQGNSA. The V end lost 2 bases, the J end lost 6 bases, and 17 bases lay between the germline ends. This CDR3 is built from 16 residues. CDR3 bases: TGTGCCAGCAGCTTATTAGTCTCCTCTGGGGGCAATGAGCAGTTCTTC. Translated, it gives CASSLLVSSGGNEQFF.

V and J are TRBV7-9 and TRBJ1-2, with a possible D match to TRBD1 (5 bases). CDR1 SEHNR and CDR2 FQNEAQ come from the germline V gene (reference sequence). CDR3 size: 14 residues. V lost 4 bases and J 3 bases, leaving 12 bases between the germline ends. CDR3 nucleotides: TGTGCCAGCAGCTACCCTGGGGGGGACTATGGCTACACCTTC. Translation gives CASSYPGGDYGYTF.

On this clonotype itself: One end of the junction varies from germline; a read error may be responsible. The J gene is TRBJ2-7, the V gene TRBV19, with D uncertain. This CDR3 has 13 residues. CDR1 and CDR2 from the germline V gene are LNHDA and SQIVND (reference sequence). As DNA, the CDR3 is TGTGCCCGTAGTACGGCCGTCGCGTACGAGCAGTACTTC. It yields the protein CARSTAVAYEQYF.

The chain employs TRBV20-1 and TRBJ2-3; 10 nucleotides align to TRBD2. This CDR3 has 16 residues. CDR1 is DFQATT, CDR2 SNEGSKA, per germline (reference sequence). The trim removed 3 bases at V and 4 bases at J, leaving 10 bases unmatched. The CDR3 spells CSARGAGGPGSDTQYF. The DNA for the CDR3 is TGCAGTGCTAGGGGAGCGGGGGGGCCAGGGTCAGATACGCAGTATTTT.

This clonotype has more than one count but fewer than ten. The genes are TRBV6-5 and TRBJ2-1; weak D call: TRBD2 (5 bases). This CDR3 contains 16 residues. Germline lookup yields CDR1 MNHEY and CDR2 SVGAGI. V lost 2 bases, J lost 1 base, and 12 bases lay in between. In DNA, the CDR3 is TGTGCCAGCAGTTACGGAGCTAGCCTATCCTACAATGAGCAGTTCTTC. It specifies CASSYGASLSYNEQFF.

This clonotype has only a few counts. Possible read error: a much larger clone is one base away. This sequence joins TRBV4-1 and TRBJ2-1; perhaps TRBD2 as D (5 bases). CDR3 size: 15 residues. Trimming pared 1 base from V and 2 bases from J, leaving 9 bases between. Germline lookup yields CDR1 MGHRA and CDR2 YSYEKL. CDR3 sequence (DNA): TGCGCCAGCAGCCAAGGACGAGCGGCCTACAATGAGCAGTTCTTC. Translation: CASSQGRAAYNEQFF.

This chain links TRBV6-6 with TRBJ2-2; D assignment may be TRBD1 or TRBD2 (5 bases each). This CDR3 comprises 15 residues. V shed 2 bases and J shed 4 bases, with 11 bases lying between them. The germline V gene has CDR1 MNHNY and CDR2 SVGAGI (reference sequence). DNA for the CDR3: TGTGCCAGCAGTTACCATGGGACCTCCACCGGGGAGCTGTTTTTT. Translating it yields CASSYHGTSTGELFF.

CDR3 DNA: TGCAGTGCAACGGGCGCGGCAGGGGTTCAGCCCCAGCATTTT. It specifies CSATGAAGVQPQHF. The V call is TRBV20-1, the J call TRBJ1-5; tentative D call: TRBD1 (6 bases). The CDR3 extends over 14 amino acids. Looked up from germline, CDR1 is DFQATT and CDR2 is SNEGSKA (reference sequence). The ends were cut back, 6 bases at V and 6 bases at J, with 18 bases in the middle.

V and J are TRBV6-6 and TRBJ2-3; 9 bases map to TRBD2. The CDR3 consists of 15 residues. Germline trimming cut 8 bases from V and 8 bases from J; bases unmatched to any gene: 14. The V gene's germline CDR1 is MNHNY and CDR2 SVGAGI (reference sequence). The CDR3 region has the DNA TGTGCCAGCGGTTTAGCGGGAGCCCGCAGGGGTACGCAGTATTTT. Its protein is CASGLAGARRGTQYF.

The chain joins TRBV20-1 to TRBJ1-1; D is possibly TRBD1 (5 bases). Trimming left V 0 bases short and J 4 bases short, with 12 bases between. The germline gives CDR1 DFQATT, CDR2 SNEGSKA (reference sequence). There are 14 residues in the CDR3. The CDR3 bases are TGCAGTGCTAGAGAGGCAGGGTCTGGCACTGAAGCTTTCTTT. It codes for CSAREAGSGTEAFF.

This sequence joins TRBV28 and TRBJ2-1; D uncertain. V lost 6 bases and J lost 0, with 18 bases in between. CDR3 length: 17 amino acids. Germline V gene lookup returns CDR1 MDHEN and CDR2 SYDVKM. The CDR3 loop is CASRPPPGQSSYNEQFF. Here the CDR3 DNA reads TGTGCCAGCAGACCCCCTCCTGGGCAGAGCTCCTACAATGAGCAGTTCTTC.

This clonotype showed up just a few times. This rearrangement joins TRBV14 to TRBJ2-4; possible D gene TRBD2, 6 bases. TRBJ2-7 matches the DNA end more closely, so the J call is doubtful. Germline CDR1 is SGHDN and CDR2 is FVKESK. This CDR3 contains 13 residues. CDR3 region: CASSQFGGYEQYF. In DNA, the CDR3 is TGTGCCAGCAGCCAATTCGGGGGCTACGAGCAGTACTTC.

The CDR3 sequence is CASSQPTGAGSYEQFF. The DNA for the CDR3 is TGCGCCAGCAGCCAACCGACAGGGGCTGGCTCCTACGAGCAGTTCTTC. The V call is TRBV4-1, the J call TRBJ2-7; TRBD1 agrees at 8 bases. Gene TRBJ2-1 matches the end of the DNA better, so the J call may be wrong. The CDR3 covers 16 residues. CDR1 is MGHRA and CDR2 is YSYEKL in the germline V gene.

The chain couples TRBV5-1 to TRBJ1-1; D is unresolved. This CDR3 comprises 14 residues. The germline V and J ends were trimmed by 2 bases and 2 bases, with 10 bases remaining between them. Germline assignment: CDR1 SGHRS and CDR2 YFSETQ. The CDR3, as DNA: TGCGCCAGCAGCTTCGACGGAGCAAACACTGAAGCTTTCTTT. Protein product: CASSFDGANTEAFF.

This clonotype was seen only a few times. A read error may account for a junction end that differs from germline. J is TRBJ1-1 and V is TRBV6-5; 7 bases line up with TRBD1. The germline gives CDR1 MNHEY, CDR2 SVGAGI. The CDR3 contains 12 residues. In nucleotides, the CDR3 is TGTGTCAGCAGTCGCGACAGGGCTGAAGCTTTCTTT. Its protein is CVSSRDRAEAFF.

J is TRBJ1-2 and V is TRBV20-1; maybe TRBD1 (5 bases). The CDR3 consists of 11 residues. Germline V gene sequence: CDR1 DFQATT, CDR2 SNEGSKA (reference sequence). CDR3 sequence reads: CRGVPGNGYTF. The CDR3 nucleotides are TGCAGGGGGGTACCGGGGAATGGCTACACCTTC.

The V call is TRBV20-1, the J call TRBJ1-5; 8 bases fit TRBD1. This CDR3 has 12 residues. Germline V gene sequence: CDR1 DFQATT, CDR2 SNEGSKA (reference sequence). J was trimmed by 7 bases and V by 4 bases; bases with no gene match: 3. CDR3 coding DNA: TGCAGTGCTAAGACAGGGGACCAGCCCCAGCATTTT. Its protein product is CSAKTGDQPQHF.

The sample holds one count of this clonotype. The rearrangement links TRBV28 to TRBJ1-2, with TRBD1 identical over 8 bases. Trimming cost V 5 bases and J 1 base; bases outside gene matches: 6. Germline V gene lookup returns CDR1 MDHEN and CDR2 SYDVKM. There are 15 residues in the CDR3. CDR3 sequence: CASSPGQAINYGYTF. The CDR3 coding sequence is TGTGCCAGCAGTCCGGGACAGGCGATTAACTATGGCTACACCTTC.

The gene calls are TRBV11-2 and TRBJ1-1; D is possibly TRBD1 (5 bases). Trimming stripped 0 bases from V and 5 bases from J, with 10 bases between. CDR3 length: 14 amino acids. Germline CDR1 is SGHAT and CDR2 is FQNNGV. CDR3 DNA sequence: TGTGCCAGCAGCTTAGAGGGGGGGAGGACTGAAGCTTTCTTT. This codes for CASSLEGGRTEAFF.

The V gene is TRBV5-1, the J gene TRBJ2-1, with 9 bases lining up with TRBD1. The CDR3 spans 16 residues. The germline gives CDR1 SGHRS, CDR2 YFSETQ. With 0 bases clipped from V and 8 bases from J, the junction kept 9 bases outside the gene matches. CDR3 DNA sequence: TGCGCCAGCAGCTTGGGGTCCGGGACAGGGATTTATGAGCAGTTCTTC. It codes for CASSLGSGTGIYEQFF. The variable domain in full, with the rest retrieved from reference TRBV5-1 and TRBJ2-1, is KAGVTQTPRYLIKTRGQQVTLSCSPISGHRSVSWYQQTPGQGLQFLFEYFSETQRNKGNFPGRFSGRQFSNSRSEMNVSTLELGDSALYLCASSLGSGTGIYEQFFGPGTRLTVL.

The chain employs TRBV4-1 and TRBJ2-3, with 7 bases aligning to TRBD2. The CDR3 covers 17 residues. Unmatched junction bases numbered 12, after V lost 4 bases and J lost 2 bases. Germline V gene lookup returns CDR1 MGHRA and CDR2 YSYEKL. DNA for the CDR3: TGCGCCAGCAGCCGCGGGACTATCGGGGGACTCACAGATACGCAGTATTTT. Translating it yields CASSRGTIGGLTDTQYF.

This clonotype turned up a few times. The chain is built from TRBV29-1 and TRBJ2-7, with D hard to call. CDR1 is SQVTM, CDR2 ANQGSEA, per germline. Trimming cost V 5 bases and J 7 bases, with 18 bases left between them. There are 13 residues in the CDR3. In nucleotides, the CDR3 is TGCAGCGTTATGGGTCGGGCCCGCAAGGAGCAGTACTTC. This translates into CSVMGRARKEQYF.

The chain employs TRBV7-2 and TRBJ2-2; TRBD2 matches at 14 bases. The CDR3 sequence is 16 residues long. J gave up 6 bases and V 5 bases, and 5 bases lay outside the gene matches. Germline lookup yields CDR1 SGHTA and CDR2 FQGNSA. Here the CDR3 DNA reads TGTGCCAGCAGCAGGGGACTAGCGGGAGAGTCCGGGGAGCTGTTTTTT. This encodes CASSRGLAGESGELFF.

J is TRBJ1-5 and V is TRBV4-1; 7 bases fit TRBD1. The J segment lost 7 bases and the V segment lost 4 bases, leaving 10 bases of the junction unmatched. The CDR3 is made up of 15 amino acids. CDR1 and CDR2 (germline): MGHRA, YSYEKL. CDR3 DNA sequence: TGCGCCAGCAGCCCTACACAGGGGAAAGGGCAGCCCCAGCATTTT. Its protein product is CASSPTQGKGQPQHF.

This clonotype was seen more than once but under ten times. The chain is built from TRBV29-1 and TRBJ1-2, with 7 bases lining up with TRBD1. The CDR3 is 12 residues long. The J segment lost 5 bases and the V segment lost 5 bases, leaving 5 bases of the junction unmatched. Germline V gene lookup returns CDR1 SQVTM and CDR2 ANQGSEA. The CDR3 reads CSVQSGQYGYTF. The CDR3, as DNA: TGCAGCGTTCAGTCGGGACAGTATGGCTACACCTTC.

To note about this clonotype: One end of the junction does not line up with germline, which may come from a read error. This chain links TRBV12-3 or TRBV12-4 with TRBJ1-1, with TRBD1 matching 8 bases. The CDR3 sequence is 15 residues long. Written as DNA, the CDR3 is TGTGCCAGCTGTTTCGACAGGGGAAAAACCCTTGAAGCTTTCTTT. Its protein is CASCFDRGKTLEAFF.

This rearrangement joins TRBV27 to TRBJ1-5, with D hard to call. Germline CDR1 reads MNHEY; CDR2 reads SMNVEV (reference sequence). The CDR3 extends over 17 amino acids. V was pared by 3 bases and J by 1 base, with 16 bases between. CDR3 sequence reads: CASSFAGNLLSNQPQHF. Written as DNA, the CDR3 is TGTGCCAGCAGTTTTGCGGGGAATCTGTTAAGCAATCAGCCCCAGCATTTT.

Of note for this clonotype: One end of the junction varies from germline; a read error may be responsible. The rearrangement joins TRBV4-2 to TRBJ1-4; maybe TRBD2 (6 bases). The J call may be mistaken, given a closer DNA end match to TRBJ2-2. There are 18 residues in the CDR3. Germline V gene lookup returns CDR1 LGHNA and CDR2 YNFKEQ. CDR3 DNA sequence: TGTGCCAACAGCCAAGAGGAGGGGAGCGTAGAGAACACCGGGGAGCTGTTTTTT. It specifies CANSQEEGSVENTGELFF.

This chain connects TRBV10-3 to TRBJ2-1; 10 bases fit TRBD2. V lost 4 bases to trimming and J lost 7 bases; unmatched junction nucleotides: 10. The CDR3 totals 16 residues. In germline, CDR1 is ENHRY, CDR2 SYGVKD. CDR3 loop: CAISGSGTSEKNEQFF. Written as DNA, the CDR3 is TGTGCCATCAGTGGATCCGGGACTAGCGAAAAGAATGAGCAGTTCTTC.

This chain connects TRBV20-1 to TRBJ2-3; 8 positions match TRBD1. Germline CDR1 DFQATT, CDR2 SNEGSKA (reference sequence). The ends lost 1 base at V and 2 bases at J; junction bases unmatched: 5. The CDR3 extends over 15 amino acids. The chain's CDR3 is CSARGGQGYTDTQYF. CDR3 coding DNA: TGCAGTGCTAGAGGCGGACAGGGATACACAGATACGCAGTATTTT.

The chain is built from TRBV12-3 or TRBV12-4 and TRBJ1-4; D might be TRBD1 (5 bases). V was shortened by 5 bases and J by 7 bases, with 20 bases between the two germline ends. The CDR3 consists of 16 residues. CDR3 in amino acids: CASSPLPRVSREKLFF. CDR3 DNA sequence: TGTGCCAGCAGTCCACTCCCCAGGGTGAGCCGTGAAAAACTGTTTTTT.

The chain combines TRBV2 with TRBJ2-5; 12 bases line up with TRBD2. Near its end, the DNA agrees better with TRBJ2-7, so the J call may be wrong. CDR1 and CDR2 (germline): SNHLY, FYNNEI. This CDR3 region has 15 residues. The CDR3: CASSATSGRRDEQYF. In nucleotides, the CDR3 is TGTGCCAGCAGTGCGACTAGCGGGAGAAGAGACGAGCAGTACTTC.